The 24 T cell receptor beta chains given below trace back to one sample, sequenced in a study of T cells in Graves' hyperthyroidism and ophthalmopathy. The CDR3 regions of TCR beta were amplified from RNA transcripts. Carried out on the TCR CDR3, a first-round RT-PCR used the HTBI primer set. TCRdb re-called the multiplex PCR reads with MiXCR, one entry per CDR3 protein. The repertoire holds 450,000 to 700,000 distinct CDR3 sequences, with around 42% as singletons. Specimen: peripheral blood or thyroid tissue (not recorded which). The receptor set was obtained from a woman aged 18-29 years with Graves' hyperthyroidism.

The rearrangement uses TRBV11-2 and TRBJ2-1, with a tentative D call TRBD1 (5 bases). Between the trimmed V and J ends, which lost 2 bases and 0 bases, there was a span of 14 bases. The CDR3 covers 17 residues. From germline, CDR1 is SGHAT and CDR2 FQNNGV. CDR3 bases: TGTGCCAGCAGCTTACAGGGTAGCCCTAGCTCCTACAATGAGCAGTTCTTC. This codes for CASSLQGSPSSYNEQFF.

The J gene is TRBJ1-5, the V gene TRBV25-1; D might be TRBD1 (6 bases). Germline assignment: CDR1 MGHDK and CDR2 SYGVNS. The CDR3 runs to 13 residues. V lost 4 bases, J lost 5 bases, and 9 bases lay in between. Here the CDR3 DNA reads TGTGCCAGCAGTGCTAGGGGGTATCAGCCCCAGCATTTT. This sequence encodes CASSARGYQPQHF.

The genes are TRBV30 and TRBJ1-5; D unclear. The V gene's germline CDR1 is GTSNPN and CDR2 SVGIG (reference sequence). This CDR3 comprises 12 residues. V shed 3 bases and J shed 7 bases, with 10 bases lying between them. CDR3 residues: CAWSRGGQPQHF. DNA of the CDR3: TGTGCCTGGAGCCGAGGTGGACAGCCCCAGCATTTT.

The CDR3 region has the DNA TGTGCCAGCGGTCTTAATTCACCCCTCCACTTT. Translation gives CASGLNSPLHF. The genes are TRBV27 and TRBJ1-6; D not certain. This CDR3 contains 11 residues. The ends were cut back, 8 bases at V and 6 bases at J, with 5 bases in the middle. The germline V gene has CDR1 MNHEY and CDR2 SMNVEV (reference sequence).

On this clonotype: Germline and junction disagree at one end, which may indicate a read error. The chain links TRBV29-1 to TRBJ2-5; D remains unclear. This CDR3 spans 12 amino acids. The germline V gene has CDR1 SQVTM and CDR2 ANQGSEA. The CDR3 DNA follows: TGCAGCGTTGAAGACTGGCAAGAGATCCAGTACTTC. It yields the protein CSVEDWQEIQYF.

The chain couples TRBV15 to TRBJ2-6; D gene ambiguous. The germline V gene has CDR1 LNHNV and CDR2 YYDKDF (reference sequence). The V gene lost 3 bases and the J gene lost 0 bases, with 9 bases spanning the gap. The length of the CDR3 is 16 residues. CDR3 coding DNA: TGTGCCACCAGCAGCGGAAGTTCCTCTGGGGCCAACGTCCTGACTTTC. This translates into CATSSGSSSGANVLTF.

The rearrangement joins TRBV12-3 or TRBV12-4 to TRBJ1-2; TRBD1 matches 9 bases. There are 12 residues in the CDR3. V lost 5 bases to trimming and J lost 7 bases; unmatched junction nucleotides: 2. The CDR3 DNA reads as TGTGCCAGCAGTGGGACAGGGTTTGGCTACACCTTC. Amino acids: CASSGTGFGYTF.

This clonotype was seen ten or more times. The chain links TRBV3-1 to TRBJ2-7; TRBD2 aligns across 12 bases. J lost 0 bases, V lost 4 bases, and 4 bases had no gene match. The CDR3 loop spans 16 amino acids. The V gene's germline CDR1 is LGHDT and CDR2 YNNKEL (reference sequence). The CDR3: CASSPSTSGSSYEQYF. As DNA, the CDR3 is TGTGCCAGCAGCCCTTCGACTAGCGGGAGCTCCTACGAGCAGTACTTC.

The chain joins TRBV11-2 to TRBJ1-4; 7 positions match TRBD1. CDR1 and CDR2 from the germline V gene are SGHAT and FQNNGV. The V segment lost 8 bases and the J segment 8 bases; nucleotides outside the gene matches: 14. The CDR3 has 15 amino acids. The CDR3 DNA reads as TGTGCCAGCTCACCAATGGACAGGCTCGAGGAAAAACTGTTTTTT. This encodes CASSPMDRLEEKLFF.

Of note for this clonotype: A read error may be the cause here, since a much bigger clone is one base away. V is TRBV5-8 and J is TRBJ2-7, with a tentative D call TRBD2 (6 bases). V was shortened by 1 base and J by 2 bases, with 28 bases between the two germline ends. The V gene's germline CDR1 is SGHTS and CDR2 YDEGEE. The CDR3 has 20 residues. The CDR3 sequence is CASSLTRGTPGSGVPYEQYF. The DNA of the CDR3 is TGTGCCAGCAGCTTGACCCGTGGCACGCCCGGCTCGGGAGTACCCTACGAGCAGTACTTC.

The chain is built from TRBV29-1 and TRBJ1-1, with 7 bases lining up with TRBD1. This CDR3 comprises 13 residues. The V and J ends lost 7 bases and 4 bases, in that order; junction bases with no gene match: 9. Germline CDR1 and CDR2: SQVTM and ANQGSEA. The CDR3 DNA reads TGCAGCGCTAGACAGGGTTTCGTCACTGAAGCTTTCTTT. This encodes CSARQGFVTEAFF. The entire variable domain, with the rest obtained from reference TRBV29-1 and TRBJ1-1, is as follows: SAVISQKPSRDICQRGTSLTIQCQVDSQVTMMFWYRQQPGQSLTLIATANQGSEATYESGFVIDKFPISRPNLTFSTLTVSNMSPEDSSIYLCSARQGFVTEAFFGQGTRLTVV.

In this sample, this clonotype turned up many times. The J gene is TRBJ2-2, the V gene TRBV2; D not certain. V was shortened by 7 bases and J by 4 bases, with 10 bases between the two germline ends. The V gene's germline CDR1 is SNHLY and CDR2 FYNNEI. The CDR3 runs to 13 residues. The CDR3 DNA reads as TGTGCCAGCACCCGTAGTGGCACCGGGGAGCTGTTTTTT. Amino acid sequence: CASTRSGTGELFF. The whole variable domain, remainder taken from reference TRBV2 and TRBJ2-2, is EPEVTQTPSHQVTQMGQEVILRCVPISNHLYFYWYRQILGQKVEFLVSFYNNEISEKSEIFDDQFSVERPDGSNFTLKIRSTKLEDSAMYFCASTRSGTGELFFGEGSRLTVL.

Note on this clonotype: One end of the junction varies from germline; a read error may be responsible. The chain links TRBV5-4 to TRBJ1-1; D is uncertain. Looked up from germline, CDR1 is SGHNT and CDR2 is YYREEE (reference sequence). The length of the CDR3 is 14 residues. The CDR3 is CASSLDPNPTEALF. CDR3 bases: TGTGCCAGCAGCTTGGACCCCAACCCCACTGAAGCTTTATTT.

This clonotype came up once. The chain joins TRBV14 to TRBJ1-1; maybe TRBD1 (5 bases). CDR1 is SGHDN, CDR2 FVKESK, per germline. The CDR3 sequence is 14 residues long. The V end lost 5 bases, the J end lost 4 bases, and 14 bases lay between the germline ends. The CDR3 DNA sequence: TGTGCCAGCAGCGAGACTAGCGGGGCCACTGAAGCTTTCTTT. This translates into CASSETSGATEAFF.

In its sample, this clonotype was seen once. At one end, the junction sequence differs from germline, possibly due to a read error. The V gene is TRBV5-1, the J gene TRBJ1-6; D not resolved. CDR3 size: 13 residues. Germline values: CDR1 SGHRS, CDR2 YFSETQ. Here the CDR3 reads CASRVRHSSPLHF. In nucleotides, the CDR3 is TGTGCCAGCAGAGTTCGCCATAGTTCACCCCTCCACTTT.

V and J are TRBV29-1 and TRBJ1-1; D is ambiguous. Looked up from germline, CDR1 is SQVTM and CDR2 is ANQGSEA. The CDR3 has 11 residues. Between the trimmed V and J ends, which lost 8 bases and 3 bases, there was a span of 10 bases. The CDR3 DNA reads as TGCAGCTTACAGTCCCACACTGAAGCTTTCTTT. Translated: CSLQSHTEAFF.

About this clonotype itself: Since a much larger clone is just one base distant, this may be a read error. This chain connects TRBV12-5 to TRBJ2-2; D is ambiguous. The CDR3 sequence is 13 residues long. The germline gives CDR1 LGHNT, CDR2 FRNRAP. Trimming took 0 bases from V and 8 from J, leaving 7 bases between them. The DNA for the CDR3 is TGTGCTAGTGGTTTGGTTGTTGCTGGGGAGCTGTTTTTT. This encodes CASGLVVAGELFF.

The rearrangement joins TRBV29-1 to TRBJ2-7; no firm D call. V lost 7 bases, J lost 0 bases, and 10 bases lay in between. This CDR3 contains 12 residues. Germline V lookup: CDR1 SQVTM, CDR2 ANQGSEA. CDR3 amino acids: CSGRLPSYEQYF. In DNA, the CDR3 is TGCAGCGGACGTCTCCCCTCCTACGAGCAGTACTTC.

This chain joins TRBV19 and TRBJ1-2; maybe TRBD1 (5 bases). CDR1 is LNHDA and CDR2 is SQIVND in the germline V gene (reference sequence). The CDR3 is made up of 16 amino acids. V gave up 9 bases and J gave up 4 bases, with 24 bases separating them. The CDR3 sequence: CASSPPRVGTSYGYTF. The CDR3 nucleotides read TGTGCCAGCAGCCCCCCCAGGGTCGGCACCTCCTATGGCTACACCTTC. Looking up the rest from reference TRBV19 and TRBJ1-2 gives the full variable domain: DGGITQSPKYLFRKEGQNVTLSCEQNLNHDAMYWYRQDPGQGLRLIYYSQIVNDFQKGDIAEGYSVSREKKESFPLTVTSAQKNPTAFYLCASSPPRVGTSYGYTFGSGTRLTVV.

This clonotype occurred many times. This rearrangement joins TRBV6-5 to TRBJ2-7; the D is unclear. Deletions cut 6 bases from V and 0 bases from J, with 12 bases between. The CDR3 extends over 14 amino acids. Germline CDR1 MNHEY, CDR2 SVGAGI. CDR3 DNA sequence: TGTGCCAGCAGCGATCTGCCAGACTCCTACGAGCAGTACTTC. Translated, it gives CASSDLPDSYEQYF.

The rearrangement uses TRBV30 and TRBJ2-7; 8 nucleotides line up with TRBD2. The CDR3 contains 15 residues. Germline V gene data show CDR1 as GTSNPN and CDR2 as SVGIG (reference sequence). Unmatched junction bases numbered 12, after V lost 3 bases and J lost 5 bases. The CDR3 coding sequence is TGTGCCTGGAGGGCCCCGTCGGGAGGGGAGAACGAGCAGTACTTC. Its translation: CAWRAPSGGENEQYF.

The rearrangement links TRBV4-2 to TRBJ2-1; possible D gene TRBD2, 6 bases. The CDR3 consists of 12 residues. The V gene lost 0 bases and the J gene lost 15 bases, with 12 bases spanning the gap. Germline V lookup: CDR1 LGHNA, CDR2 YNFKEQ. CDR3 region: CASSQEGGVMFF. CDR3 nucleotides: TGTGCCAGCAGCCAAGAAGGCGGGGTCATGTTCTTC.

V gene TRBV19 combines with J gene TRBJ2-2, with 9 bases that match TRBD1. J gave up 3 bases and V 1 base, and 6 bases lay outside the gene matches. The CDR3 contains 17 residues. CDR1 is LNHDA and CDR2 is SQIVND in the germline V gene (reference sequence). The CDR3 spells CASSIAGQGLHTGELFF. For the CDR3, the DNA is TGTGCCAGTAGTATAGCGGGACAGGGTTTGCACACCGGGGAGCTGTTTTTT.

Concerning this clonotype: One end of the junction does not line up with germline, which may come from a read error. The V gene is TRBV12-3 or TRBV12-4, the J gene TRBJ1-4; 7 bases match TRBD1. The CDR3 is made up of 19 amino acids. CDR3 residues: CASRLLPGQTTEGGEELFF. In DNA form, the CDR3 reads TGTGCCAGCAGACTACTACCGGGACAGACAACTGAGGGGGGTGAAGAACTGTTTTTT.